These 22 T cell receptor beta chains came from one sample sequenced in a study of blood T cell repertoires in COVID-19. Data came from immunoSEQ multiplex PCR; TCRdb stores just in-frame clones and leaves some out. Of 45,000 to 50,000 clones in the sample, approximately 87% are singletons; the top ten hold under 9.5%. Sequencing input: peripheral blood. The receptors were sampled from a human donor in a cohort sampled during active COVID-19.

The chain joins TRBV29-1 to TRBJ1-2; 12 bases line up with TRBD1. Germline loops: CDR1 SQVTM, CDR2 ANQGSEA. V gave up 6 bases and J gave up 3 bases; unmatched junction bases: 8. This CDR3 has 15 residues. The DNA of the CDR3 is TGCAGCGTGGGGACAGGGGGCTCTACGCACTATGGCTACACCTTC. Its protein is CSVGTGGSTHYGYTF.

V usage is TRBV30 and J usage is TRBJ2-1; 12 positions agree with TRBD2. Germline CDR1 reads GTSNPN; CDR2 reads SVGIG (reference sequence). V shed 4 bases and J 12 bases; nucleotides not matched to a gene: 19. The CDR3 contains 17 residues. The CDR3 DNA sequence: TGTGCCTGGAAGCGGACTAGCGGGGCGTCCCGCCTAGTGGGGCAGTTCTTC. Translating it yields CAWKRTSGASRLVGQFF.

The chain uses TRBV29-1 and TRBJ2-1, with 11 nucleotides matching TRBD2. With V trimmed by 7 bases and J by 4 bases, 9 bases remained unmatched. The CDR3 sequence is 15 residues long. Per the germline V gene, CDR1 is SQVTM and CDR2 is ANQGSEA. The CDR3 sequence is CSGVRLAGRYNEQFF. The CDR3 DNA is TGCAGCGGGGTTAGACTAGCGGGGCGTTACAATGAGCAGTTCTTC.

This clone appeared a few times. This chain links TRBV6-4 with TRBJ2-1; 10 nucleotides match TRBD2. The length of the CDR3 is 15 residues. V shed 6 bases and J 6 bases; nucleotides not matched to a gene: 8. Germline-derived CDR1 and CDR2 are MRHNA and SNTAGT. CDR3 bases: TGTGCCAGCAGCGCCCTAGCGGGGGAGTTCAATGAGCAGTTCTTC. Encoded protein: CASSALAGEFNEQFF.

V and J are TRBV5-1 and TRBJ2-5; 10 bases agree with TRBD2. Germline V gene data show CDR1 as SGHRS and CDR2 as YFSETQ. The CDR3 is 15 amino acids. V was clipped by 1 base and J by 5 bases; unmatched bases: 5. The CDR3 region is CASSLSAGGRETQYF. DNA of the CDR3: TGCGCCAGCAGCTTGTCAGCGGGGGGGCGTGAGACCCAGTACTTC.

In this sample, this clone turned up once. This chain uses TRBV2 with TRBJ2-7, with D possibly being TRBD2 (6 bases). Germline assignment: CDR1 SNHLY and CDR2 FYNNEI. Between the trimmed V and J ends, which lost 6 bases and 4 bases, there was a span of 10 bases. The CDR3 covers 12 residues. CDR3: CASRLASYEQYF. The CDR3 DNA reads TGTGCCAGCAGGCTAGCGAGTTACGAGCAGTACTTC.

The chain couples TRBV4-1 to TRBJ1-6, with D unresolved. CDR1 and CDR2 from the germline V gene are MGHRA and YSYEKL. The CDR3 is made up of 17 amino acids. Trimming took off 1 base at V and 4 bases at J, with 14 bases between the two ends. CDR3 in DNA: TGCGCCAGCAGCCAAGGGCTGAGGGATCGGTATAATTCACCCCTCCACTTT. The encoded protein is CASSQGLRDRYNSPLHF.

The chain is built from TRBV5-4 and TRBJ2-1; 9 positions agree with TRBD2. Germline-derived CDR1 and CDR2 are SGHNT and YYREEE (reference sequence). This CDR3 spans 15 amino acids. The trim removed 0 bases at V and 7 bases at J, leaving 5 bases unmatched. CDR3 sequence (DNA): TGTGCCAGCAGCTTGGGGCGGGGGGGCAAAAATGAGCAGTTCTTC. Translation gives CASSLGRGGKNEQFF.

This clone appeared a single time. The chain combines TRBV2 with TRBJ2-5, with 8 bases fitting TRBD2. Germline V gives CDR1 SNHLY, CDR2 FYNNEI. CDR3 length equals 13 residues. The V segment lost 5 bases and the J segment 4 bases; nucleotides outside the gene matches: 3. CDR3 loop: CASSFSGGETQYF. As DNA, the CDR3 is TGTGCCAGCAGTTTCAGCGGGGGAGAGACCCAGTACTTC.

V usage is TRBV7-9 and J usage is TRBJ2-7; TRBD1 matches at 10 bases. Germline assignment: CDR1 SEHNR and CDR2 FQNEAQ (reference sequence). Losses at the gene ends were 0 bases for V and 5 bases for J; bases not matched to a gene: 13. The CDR3 length is 18 residues. CDR3 DNA sequence: TGTGCCAGCAGCTTAGCACTTACATACCGGGACAGGGGTGACGAGCAGTACTTC. The encoded protein is CASSLALTYRDRGDEQYF.

This sequence joins TRBV18 and TRBJ1-6; the match to TRBD1 covers 7 bases. V trimming: 3 bases; J trimming: 3 bases; junction bases outside the gene matches: 8. This CDR3 region has 17 residues. CDR1 and CDR2 (germline): KGHSH, LQKENI. The CDR3: CASSPNGQALYNSPLHF. DNA of the CDR3: TGTGCCAGCTCACCTAACGGACAGGCTCTCTATAATTCACCCCTCCACTTT.

This rearrangement joins TRBV6-5 to TRBJ1-1; maybe TRBD1 (6 bases). Trimming stripped 0 bases from V and 3 bases from J, with 11 bases between. This CDR3 is built from 15 residues. The germline gives CDR1 MNHEY, CDR2 SVGAGI. The CDR3 DNA reads as TGTGCCAGCAGTTACTCAGGGGGTGGCGACACTGAAGCTTTCTTT. This translates into CASSYSGGGDTEAFF.

The CDR3 region is CASGQGQGAGGGELFF. The CDR3 nucleotides are TGTGCTAGTGGCCAAGGACAGGGGGCAGGTGGCGGGGAGCTGTTTTTT. The J gene is TRBJ2-2, the V gene TRBV12-5; 11 bases match TRBD1. The CDR3 contains 16 residues. Germline lookup yields CDR1 LGHNT and CDR2 FRNRAP. Losses at the gene ends were 6 bases for V and 7 bases for J; bases not matched to a gene: 10.

The V call is TRBV7-2, the J call TRBJ2-5; 12 positions agree with TRBD2. Germline CDR1 SGHTA, CDR2 FQGNSA. The CDR3 runs 15 residues. V trimming: 1 base; J trimming: 3 bases; junction bases outside the gene matches: 0. The CDR3 sequence is CASSLGLAGEETQYF. The CDR3 region has the DNA TGTGCCAGCAGCTTAGGACTAGCGGGGGAAGAGACCCAGTACTTC.

The genes are TRBV29-1 and TRBJ2-5; TRBD2 is a possible D gene (5 bases). The V gene lost 4 bases and the J gene lost 5 bases, with 14 bases spanning the gap. The germline V gene encodes CDR1 SQVTM and CDR2 ANQGSEA. The CDR3 totals 13 residues. The CDR3 loop reads CSVVGGFSETQYF. For the CDR3, the DNA is TGCAGCGTTGTAGGAGGTTTCTCTGAGACCCAGTACTTC.

On this clone: The junction departs from the called germline gene at one end, perhaps through a read error. V usage is TRBV7-7 and J usage is TRBJ1-2; TRBD1 agrees at 10 bases. Germline lookup yields CDR1 SSHAT and CDR2 FNYEAQ (reference sequence). The CDR3 spans 17 residues. The CDR3: CASTRGDRGPSNYGYTF. The CDR3 coding sequence is TGTGCTAGCACCCGGGGGGACAGGGGTCCCTCTAACTATGGCTACACCTTC.

The chain couples TRBV3-1 (or the pseudogene TRBV3-2) to TRBJ2-1; 12 bases map to TRBD1. The germline gives CDR1 LGHDT, CDR2 YNNKEL (reference sequence). V lost 2 bases to trimming and J lost 15 bases; unmatched junction nucleotides: 2. This CDR3 region has 12 residues. CDR3 DNA sequence: TGTGCCAGCAGCCAATGGGACAGGGGGCCGTTCTTC. This codes for CASSQWDRGPFF.

The chain uses TRBV19 and TRBJ1-2; 12 nucleotides align to TRBD1. Germline V CDR1 and CDR2: LNHDA, SQIVND (reference sequence). The CDR3 is 13 amino acids. The V and J ends lost 8 bases and 6 bases, in that order; junction bases with no gene match: 4. The CDR3 spells CASVGQGANGYTF. CDR3 nucleotides: TGTGCCAGTGTGGGACAGGGGGCCAATGGCTACACCTTC.

This clone has a handful of counts. The chain joins TRBV12-3 or TRBV12-4 to TRBJ1-2, with D possibly being TRBD1 (5 bases). V was clipped by 2 bases and J by 5 bases, with 6 bases between them. The CDR3 has 12 amino acids. CDR3 nucleotides: TGTGCCAGCAGTTTACAGGGTTATGGCTACACCTTC. As protein: CASSLQGYGYTF.

The chain carries TRBV2 and TRBJ2-5, with TRBD2 matching 9 bases. The CDR3 spans 13 residues. Germline lookup yields CDR1 SNHLY and CDR2 FYNNEI. The J segment lost 5 bases and the V segment lost 4 bases, leaving 2 bases of the junction unmatched. The CDR3 is CASSASGIETQYF. CDR3 nucleotide sequence: TGTGCCAGCAGTGCTAGCGGGATCGAGACCCAGTACTTC.

The DNA of the CDR3 is TGTGCCAGCAGCTATGGACAGACGATATATGGCTACACCTTC. Protein: CASSYGQTIYGYTF. The rearrangement joins TRBV3-1 (or the pseudogene TRBV3-2) to TRBJ1-2, with D perhaps TRBD1 (6 bases). This CDR3 is 14 amino acids long. Trimming pared 5 bases from V and 5 bases from J, leaving 15 bases between. Looked up from germline, CDR1 is LGHDT and CDR2 is YNNKEL (reference sequence).

This rearrangement joins TRBV14 to TRBJ2-1, with 9 positions matching TRBD1. The CDR3 extends over 16 amino acids. The V gene end was trimmed by 1 base and the J gene end by 3 bases; junction bases not matched to a gene: 4. Germline loops: CDR1 SGHDN, CDR2 FVKESK. CDR3 loop: CASSQGGQGGYNEQFF. CDR3 nucleotides: TGTGCCAGCAGCCAAGGGGGACAGGGAGGCTACAATGAGCAGTTCTTC.